Listed here is a single T cell receptor (beta chain). Authors' methods: Quantification of nucleated cells was approximated via reference gene primer amplification. Sequencing was performed with immunoSEQ multiplex PCR; in TCRdb, only in-frame clones are kept and a portion is missing. V, J and clone size are taken as reported in that table, and D and trimming were inferred from the DNA itself. Seen here are around 190,000 clones, 80% to 90% observed once, and the top ten hold 9.5% to 11%. This record belongs to a study of blood T cell repertoires in COVID-19. At the level of the study: From the United States, Italy and Spain came samples of acute and convalescent COVID-19.

V shed 2 bases, J shed 6 bases, and the junction held 9 bases outside the gene matches. The CDR3 is made up of 15 amino acids. The V gene's germline CDR1 is SGHDN and CDR2 FVKESK. Sequencing was done on a sample of peripheral blood. The sequence came from a woman in her thirties or forties with COVID-19, enrolled during active disease. The genes are TRBV14 and TRBJ2-7; TRBD2 aligns across 8 bases. The chain's CDR3 is CASSQLDGRAVEQYF. The CDR3 coding sequence is TGTGCCAGCAGCCAACTCGACGGGAGGGCCGTCGAGCAGTACTTC.